These T cell receptor beta chains were read from a single sample in a study of cytomegalovirus exposure and HLA in healthy donors. Data came from immunoSEQ multiplex PCR; TCRdb stores just in-frame clones and leaves some out. The table has fewer than 250,000 clones, roughly four fifths seen once. The sample taken for sequencing was PBMCs. The receptors derive from a girl between 10 and 17 years old in good health and CMV-seronegative. Both conserved end residues are part of each CDR3.

V gene,CDR3 protein
TRBV30,CAWGTSGRNTGELFF
TRBV2,CASSVLAGGINEQFF
TRBV6-5,CASRETTGENQPQHF
TRBV7-9,CASSLGTDTQFF
TRBV6-6,CASSYRHIYEQYF
TRBV28,CASSLVGGNEKLFF
TRBV27,CASSRAGGANTGELFF
TRBV5-1,CASSLWPVNEKLFF
TRBV18,CASSPTGAISGNTIYF
TRBV5-1,CASSLGGSSPTQYF
TRBV9,CASRGQGGGSPLHF
TRBV14,CASSQNRRQQFF
TRBV25-1,CASSEFWREGYNEQFF
TRBV10-2,CASSELQGADTEAFF
TRBV20-1,CSAARGYTF
TRBV27,CASREGLAGHNEQFF
TRBV7-9,CSSSRQGGGGAFF